The 21 T cell receptor beta chains given below trace back to one sample, sequenced in a study of T cells in Graves' hyperthyroidism and ophthalmopathy. It was RNA transcripts that yielded the amplified TCR beta CDR3 regions. First-round RT-PCR with HTBI primers amplified the TCR CDR3 region. TCRdb reprocessed the multiplex PCR reads via MiXCR and lists one record per CDR3 protein. The sample holds about 700,000 distinct CDR3 sequences, less than 45% seen once. The sample comprised peripheral blood or thyroid tissue (not recorded which). All receptors come from an adult man with Graves' disease, either hyperthyroidism or ophthalmopathy (not recorded which).

This clonotype was observed a handful of times. The chain links TRBV15 to TRBJ1-2, with 9 bases matching TRBD1. The CDR3 contains 14 residues. CDR1 LNHNV and CDR2 YYDKDF come from the germline V gene (reference sequence). The junction had 5 bases not matched to a gene; V was cut back by 5 bases and J by 4 bases. As DNA, the CDR3 is TGTGCCACCAGCGGACTGGGACAGGGCTATGGCTACACCTTC. This codes for CATSGLGQGYGYTF.

This clonotype was recorded at least ten times. The CDR3, as DNA: TGTGCCAGCCGGGACATCGCTAACTATGGCTACACCTTC. Protein product: CASRDIANYGYTF. The rearrangement joins TRBV2 to TRBJ1-2; the D gene is possibly TRBD1 (6 bases). Germline loops: CDR1 SNHLY, CDR2 FYNNEI. The CDR3 length is 13 residues. Trimming stripped 8 bases from V and 0 bases from J, with 10 bases between.

About this clonotype itself: At one end, the junction sequence differs from germline, possibly due to a read error. The chain carries TRBV7-8 and TRBJ2-7, with D hard to call. This CDR3 contains 14 residues. In germline, CDR1 is SGHVS, CDR2 FQNEAQ. This chain's CDR3 is CASSLDPVWYEQYF. CDR3 in DNA: TGTGCCAGCAGTTTAGATCCAGTTTGGTACGAGCAGTACTTC.

The rearrangement joins TRBV12-3 or TRBV12-4 to TRBJ1-2; 7 bases align to TRBD1. The ends lost 3 bases at V and 4 bases at J; junction bases unmatched: 5. The CDR3 extends over 14 amino acids. The CDR3 is CASSFLTGSYGYTF. The CDR3 DNA is TGTGCCAGCAGTTTCTTGACAGGGAGCTATGGCTACACCTTC.

Turning to this clonotype: The junction departs from the called germline gene at one end, perhaps through a read error. The gene calls are TRBV11-2 and TRBJ1-1, with D possibly matching TRBD1 (5 bases). CDR1 is SGHAT and CDR2 is FQNNGV in the germline V gene. The CDR3 is made up of 16 amino acids. The CDR3 reads CASSLEPGRMNTEAFF. Here the CDR3 DNA reads TGTGCCAGCAGTTTAGAACCGGGACGTATGAACACTGAAGCTTTCTTT.

There are many counts of this clonotype. The rearrangement uses TRBV7-6 and TRBJ1-3, with 10 nucleotides matching TRBD1. The CDR3 is 17 residues long. From germline, CDR1 is SGHVS and CDR2 FNYEAQ. The V and J ends lost 1 base and 3 bases, in that order; junction bases with no gene match: 6. For the CDR3, the DNA is TGTGCCAGCAGCTTAGGTCCCGGGACAGGGGATGGAAACACCATATATTTT. Translating gives CASSLGPGTGDGNTIYF.

This chain connects TRBV7-3 to TRBJ1-1; D remains ambiguous. Trimming stripped 5 bases from V and 10 bases from J, with 11 bases between. This CDR3 comprises 11 residues. Germline values: CDR1 SGHTA, CDR2 FQGTGA. In DNA, the CDR3 is TGTGCCAGCAGCCGATCTTTTGGAGCTTTCTTT. It encodes CASSRSFGAFF.

This clonotype has a single count. CDR3 nucleotides: TGTGCCAGCAGCTTCGATGGACAGATGAATCAGCCCCAGTACTTC. Protein: CASSFDGQMNQPQYF. The chain links TRBV7-9 to TRBJ2-5; TRBD1 might be the D (6 bases). With 3 bases removed from V and 9 bases from J, the gap between germline ends came to 20 bases. Germline V gene sequence: CDR1 SEHNR, CDR2 FQNEAQ (reference sequence). CDR3 length: 15 amino acids. The whole variable domain, remainder taken from reference TRBV7-9 and TRBJ2-5, is DTGVSQNPRHKITKRGQNVTFRCDPISEHNRLYWYRQTLGQGPEFLTYFQNEAQLEKSRLLSDRFSAERPKGSFSTLEIQRTEQGDSAMYLCASSFDGQMNQPQYFGPGTRLLVL.

The genes are TRBV19 and TRBJ2-5, with TRBD2 matching 12 bases. Germline-derived CDR1 and CDR2 are LNHDA and SQIVND (reference sequence). The CDR3 is 16 amino acids. Trimming at V came to 8 bases and at J to 5 bases, leaving 12 bases not matched to a gene. The CDR3 protein is CASGQLAGGLGETQYF. DNA of the CDR3: TGTGCCAGTGGCCAACTAGCGGGAGGTCTCGGGGAGACCCAGTACTTC.

On this clonotype: A clone one base away is much larger, so this may be a read error. The rearrangement links TRBV15 to TRBJ2-7; 7 nucleotides line up with TRBD1. Trimming at V came to 0 bases and at J to 3 bases, leaving 5 bases not matched to a gene. The length of the CDR3 is 15 residues. Germline CDR1 is LNHNV and CDR2 is YYDKDF (reference sequence). CDR3 loop: CATSRDKGAYYEQYF. CDR3 DNA: TGTGCCACCAGCAGAGACAAGGGGGCCTACTACGAGCAGTACTTC.

This clonotype has just one count. The J gene is TRBJ1-6, the V gene TRBV7-4, with no clear D. V was pared by 5 bases and J by 8 bases, with 13 bases between. This CDR3 spans 14 amino acids. The germline gives CDR1 SGHVT, CDR2 SQSDAQ. The CDR3 spells CASSKNFPYSPLHF. DNA of the CDR3: TGTGCCAGCAGCAAAAATTTCCCCTATTCACCCCTCCACTTT.

V is TRBV20-1 and J is TRBJ1-1, with D hard to call. Germline V gene lookup returns CDR1 DFQATT and CDR2 SNEGSKA (reference sequence). This CDR3 is built from 15 residues. Trimming removed 1 base from V and 4 bases from J, with 16 bases in between. The CDR3 region has the DNA TGCAGTGCTAGAGGTGCAGGAGTCGGGAGCACTGAAGCTTTCTTT. This codes for CSARGAGVGSTEAFF.

This clonotype appeared a single time. At one end the junction does not follow the germline gene, possibly because of a read error. The chain has TRBV7-9 and TRBJ2-6; D could derive from TRBD1 or TRBD2 (5 bases each). The CDR3 has 15 amino acids. Germline CDR1 SEHNR, CDR2 FQNEAQ (reference sequence). Written as DNA, the CDR3 is TGTGCCAGCAGCCGCGACGGACCCGGGGCCTACGTCCTGACTTTC. Its translation: CASSRDGPGAYVLTF.

This clonotype came up many times. The CDR3 coding sequence is TGCGCCAGCAGCTTGGCAGGGGCGGCTGAAGCTTTCTTT. It encodes CASSLAGAAEAFF. The chain combines TRBV5-1 with TRBJ1-1; D may be TRBD1 (6 bases). Between the trimmed V and J ends, which lost 0 bases and 6 bases, there was a span of 9 bases. The V gene's germline CDR1 is SGHRS and CDR2 YFSETQ. CDR3 length: 13 amino acids.

This chain connects TRBV2 to TRBJ2-5; TRBD1 matches 8 bases. With V trimmed by 4 bases and J by 5 bases, 3 bases remained unmatched. Per the germline V gene, CDR1 is SNHLY and CDR2 is FYNNEI. The CDR3 sequence is 13 residues long. In nucleotides, the CDR3 is TGTGCCAGCAGTGCAGGGGGCGTGGAGACCCAGTACTTC. This sequence encodes CASSAGGVETQYF.

The chain joins TRBV7-2 to TRBJ1-1; 9 bases match TRBD1. J lost 0 bases, V lost 5 bases, and 19 bases had no gene match. Germline CDR1 SGHTA, CDR2 FQGNSA. This CDR3 spans 20 amino acids. The CDR3 DNA is TGTGCCAGCAGCCAAGTGTGGGGGACAGGGCAATTCGAGGTGAACACTGAAGCTTTCTTT. Its protein product is CASSQVWGTGQFEVNTEAFF.

Concerning this clonotype itself: One end of the junction is discordant with germline, which a read error may explain. This sequence joins TRBV24-1 and TRBJ1-2, with a tentative D call TRBD1 (5 bases). CDR3 length equals 18 residues. Looked up from germline, CDR1 is KGHDR and CDR2 is SFDVKD. Here the CDR3 DNA reads TGTGCCAGCAGTGATTTCGGGGCCCCGCGGCCAAAGGACTATGGCTACACCTTC. Residues: CASSDFGAPRPKDYGYTF.

In this sample, this clonotype turned up many times. The chain links TRBV9 to TRBJ1-2; D possibly corresponds to TRBD1 (5 bases). The CDR3 contains 15 residues. Germline V gives CDR1 SGDLS, CDR2 YYNGEE. The V end was cut by 5 bases, the J end by 2 bases, with 16 bases between. CDR3 residues: CASSDPGRWNYGYTF. CDR3 in DNA: TGTGCCAGCAGTGACCCGGGACGGTGGAACTATGGCTACACCTTC.

The rearrangement joins TRBV19 to TRBJ1-6, with D possibly matching TRBD1 (5 bases). The ends were cut back, 7 bases at V and 12 bases at J, with 16 bases in the middle. This CDR3 spans 13 amino acids. Germline CDR1 LNHDA, CDR2 SQIVND (reference sequence). The CDR3 is CASTRGQLGPLHF. In nucleotides, the CDR3 is TGTGCCAGTACCCGGGGCCAGCTCGGACCCCTCCACTTT.

The rearrangement joins TRBV7-8 to TRBJ1-2, with TRBD1 matching over 7 bases. The V gene end was trimmed by 1 base and the J gene end by 0 bases; junction bases not matched to a gene: 2. The CDR3 covers 15 residues. The germline V gene has CDR1 SGHVS and CDR2 FQNEAQ. CDR3 DNA sequence: TGTGCCAGCAGCTTAGTTGGGACAGCTAACTATGGCTACACCTTC. This translates into CASSLVGTANYGYTF.

This sequence joins TRBV20-1 and TRBJ1-5, with D possibly TRBD1 on 5 matching bases. V was shortened by 0 bases and J by 0 bases, with 12 bases between the two germline ends. From germline, CDR1 is DFQATT and CDR2 SNEGSKA (reference sequence). The CDR3 runs 16 residues. As DNA, the CDR3 is TGCAGTGCTAGAGATCGTGAGACAGCTAGCAATCAGCCCCAGCATTTT. It specifies CSARDRETASNQPQHF.